These 25 T cell receptor beta chains share one sample of origin, sequenced in a study of OX40 agonist ivuxolimab in advanced cancers. TCRdb keeps only in-frame clones here, not all; method: immunoSEQ multiplex PCR. This repertoire shows 66,000 or so clones, approximately 77% found once; its top ten account for more than 0.4%. Sequenced here: CD4+ or CD8+ T cells sorted from blood, sampled in a trial of the OX40 agonist ivuxolimab. Every receptor here comes from an adult with an advanced solid tumor such as melanoma, head and neck, liver or kidney cancer.

This chain connects TRBV7-8 to TRBJ2-3; the D is unclear. The CDR3 length is 16 residues. The V end lost 3 bases, the J end lost 5 bases, and 18 bases lay between the germline ends. CDR1 is SGHVS, CDR2 FQNEAQ, per germline. In DNA, the CDR3 is TGTGCCAGCAGCTTGGACCGGGTTGGGGTGGGAGATACGCAGTATTTT. Protein sequence: CASSLDRVGVGDTQYF. The whole variable domain, filled in from reference TRBV7-8 and TRBJ2-3, reads GAGVSQSPRYKVAKRGQDVALRCDPISGHVSLFWYQQALGQGPEFLTYFQNEAQLDKSGLPSDRFFAERPEGSVSTLKIQRTQQEDSAVYLCASSLDRVGVGDTQYFGPGTRLTVL.

The count of this clone is one. This rearrangement joins TRBV5-1 to TRBJ2-2; D is unresolved. V lost 1 base to trimming and J lost 2 bases, with 12 bases between them. The CDR3 extends over 16 amino acids. Germline V gene data show CDR1 as SGHRS and CDR2 as YFSETQ. The CDR3 sequence: CASSLSPSANTGELFF. CDR3 nucleotides: TGCGCCAGCAGCTTGAGCCCCAGTGCCAACACCGGGGAGCTGTTTTTT.

This clone was seen only once. The V call is TRBV6-5, the J call TRBJ2-7; D perhaps matches TRBD2 (5 bases). The CDR3 totals 13 residues. Trimming cost V 5 bases and J 4 bases, with 12 bases left between them. The germline V gene has CDR1 MNHEY and CDR2 SVGAGI. CDR3 amino acids: CASSRTQRYEQYF. As DNA, the CDR3 is TGTGCCAGCAGTCGGACTCAGAGGTACGAGCAGTACTTC.

Relative to its sample, this clone is medium-sized. One end of the junction fails to match germline, which may point to a read error. The V call is TRBV5-4, the J call TRBJ2-7; tentative D call: TRBD2 (7 bases). The CDR3 totals 16 residues. The germline V gene encodes CDR1 SGHNT and CDR2 YYREEE (reference sequence). The CDR3 DNA reads TGTGCCAGCGGCTTAGGGGGAGGGCCGCCAACCTACGAGCAGTACTTC. It codes for CASGLGGGPPTYEQYF.

This clone was seen more than once but under ten times. The J gene is TRBJ1-2, the V gene TRBV27; 11 positions agree with TRBD1. V lost 7 bases and J lost 7; bases outside the gene matches: 8. The CDR3 consists of 14 residues. Per germline, CDR1 MNHEY and CDR2 SMNVEV (reference sequence). CDR3 amino acids: CASKLPDRGPGYTF. The DNA of the CDR3 is TGTGCCAGCAAACTCCCGGACAGGGGGCCTGGCTACACCTTC.

The V call is TRBV7-3, the J call TRBJ2-3; maybe TRBD2 (5 bases). V was pared by 4 bases and J by 2 bases, with 13 bases between. Germline V lookup: CDR1 SGHTA, CDR2 FQGTGA. The CDR3 totals 15 residues. CDR3 nucleotides: TGTGCCAGCAGCTCCAGAGGCGGGCTCACAGATACGCAGTATTTT. Residues: CASSSRGGLTDTQYF.

V usage is TRBV5-5 and J usage is TRBJ2-5; possibly TRBD1 or TRBD2 for D (5 bases each). The CDR3 covers 13 residues. Germline V gene sequence: CDR1 SGHKS, CDR2 YYEKEE (reference sequence). The V and J ends lost 4 bases and 2 bases respectively, with 9 bases between them. This CDR3 is CASSRDGQETQYF. In DNA, the CDR3 is TGTGCCAGCAGCAGGGACGGTCAAGAGACCCAGTACTTC.

The rearrangement links TRBV30 to TRBJ2-1; D possibly corresponds to TRBD2 (7 bases). V shed 3 bases and J shed 10 bases, with 13 bases lying between them. CDR1 is GTSNPN, CDR2 SVGIG, per germline (reference sequence). The CDR3 is made up of 12 amino acids. The CDR3 region has the DNA TGTGCCTGGAGCGACAGGACTAGGGAGCAGTTCTTC. It yields the protein CAWSDRTREQFF.

The rearrangement uses TRBV5-1 and TRBJ1-1; D remains ambiguous. The CDR3 sequence is 14 residues long. V lost 0 bases and J 0 bases, leaving 6 bases between the germline ends. Germline values: CDR1 SGHRS, CDR2 YFSETQ. As DNA, the CDR3 is TGCGCCAGCAGCTTGGAAGGGATGAACACTGAAGCTTTCTTT. This sequence encodes CASSLEGMNTEAFF.

V gene TRBV7-2 combines with J gene TRBJ1-6; D not resolved. This CDR3 has 14 amino acids. The germline gives CDR1 SGHTA, CDR2 FQGNSA. V lost 1 base, J lost 8 bases, and 9 bases lay in between. DNA of the CDR3: TGTGCCAGCAGCTTAGGTCATTCCCATTCACCCCTCCACTTT. Translating gives CASSLGHSHSPLHF.

V gene TRBV7-2 combines with J gene TRBJ2-7, with D perhaps matching TRBD2 (6 bases). The germline gives CDR1 SGHTA, CDR2 FQGNSA. Trimming pared 6 bases from V and 5 bases from J, leaving 17 bases between. The CDR3 runs 14 residues. CDR3 nucleotides: TGTGCCAGCAGACCCGCCGGGAGTTACCACGAGCAGTACTTC. Encoded protein: CASRPAGSYHEQYF.

The chain links TRBV4-1 to TRBJ2-1; D is perhaps TRBD2 (6 bases). V was trimmed by 0 bases and J by 0 bases, leaving 12 bases between them. This CDR3 region has 17 residues. The germline CDR1 and CDR2 sequences are MGHRA and YSYEKL. CDR3 loop: CASSQEGRGSSYNEQFF. For the CDR3, the DNA is TGCGCCAGCAGCCAAGAAGGCCGGGGGAGCTCCTACAATGAGCAGTTCTTC.

This chain uses TRBV30 with TRBJ1-2; D is unresolved. V dropped 0 bases and J dropped 0 bases, with 5 bases sitting between them. CDR1 and CDR2 (germline): GTSNPN, SVGIG (reference sequence). The CDR3 is 13 amino acids. The DNA of the CDR3 is TGTGCCTGGAGTGTACCGACTAACTATGGCTACACCTTC. It encodes CAWSVPTNYGYTF.

This clone showed up just a few times. The chain has TRBV30 and TRBJ2-7; 8 bases agree with TRBD2. This CDR3 has 15 residues. Germline-derived CDR1 and CDR2 are GTSNPN and SVGIG (reference sequence). After removal of 3 bases from V and 2 bases from J, the junction contained 9 bases not matched to a gene. The DNA of the CDR3 is TGTGCCTGGAGCCCCGGGGGGGCCCGTCCCTACGAGCAGTACTTC. Amino acids: CAWSPGGARPYEQYF.

The chain joins TRBV27 to TRBJ1-1, with D possibly matching TRBD1 (5 bases). This CDR3 comprises 15 residues. CDR1 and CDR2 (germline): MNHEY, SMNVEV (reference sequence). Trimming pared 4 bases from V and 1 base from J, leaving 13 bases between. The CDR3 here is CASSSPGLGNTEAFF. As DNA, the CDR3 is TGTGCCAGCAGTTCCCCGGGACTAGGGAACACTGAAGCTTTCTTT.

V gene TRBV27 combines with J gene TRBJ1-3; D ambiguous. V shed 6 bases and J shed 8 bases, with 17 bases lying between them. In germline, CDR1 is MNHEY, CDR2 SMNVEV (reference sequence). This CDR3 spans 14 amino acids. In DNA, the CDR3 is TGTGCCAGCAGATACTCTAAGGGCAGTGACACCATATATTTT. Translation gives CASRYSKGSDTIYF.

This chain connects TRBV10-3 to TRBJ2-1; 10 bases match TRBD2. The CDR3 is 18 amino acids. From germline, CDR1 is ENHRY and CDR2 SYGVKD. The trim removed 6 bases at V and 0 bases at J, leaving 11 bases unmatched. The CDR3 here is CAISESGRAFYSYNEQFF. In DNA form, the CDR3 reads TGTGCCATCAGCGAGAGCGGGAGGGCTTTTTACTCCTACAATGAGCAGTTCTTC.

This clone turned up a few times. The chain recombines TRBV11-2 with TRBJ1-1; a weak D match, TRBD1 (6 bases). Germline V gives CDR1 SGHAT, CDR2 FQNNGV. The CDR3 is 14 residues long. Trimming removed 4 bases at V and 4 bases at J, with 13 bases between. In DNA, the CDR3 is TGTGCCAGCAGCTCTTTCAGGGGTGGCACTGAAGCTTTCTTT. Translated: CASSSFRGGTEAFF.

V is TRBV4-2 and J is TRBJ2-7; possibly TRBD2 for D (6 bases). Germline loops: CDR1 LGHNA, CDR2 YNFKEQ. V was shortened by 0 bases and J by 4 bases, with 13 bases between the two germline ends. This CDR3 region has 15 residues. CDR3 DNA sequence: TGTGCCAGCAGCCAAGATCTGGGACTTAATTACGAGCAGTACTTC. This gives the protein CASSQDLGLNYEQYF.

The J gene is TRBJ2-3, the V gene TRBV5-4; D is perhaps TRBD2 (6 bases). Deletions cut 4 bases from V and 0 bases from J, with 15 bases between. This CDR3 has 16 residues. Germline V gene data show CDR1 as SGHNT and CDR2 as YYREEE (reference sequence). The CDR3 DNA sequence: TGTGCCAGCAGCCCGGGAGCGGTTTCTAGCACAGATACGCAGTATTTT. Translated, it gives CASSPGAVSSTDTQYF.

This chain links TRBV27 with TRBJ2-5; 7 bases are shared with TRBD1. The DNA end favors TRBJ2-7, so the J call may be wrong. CDR1 and CDR2 from the germline V gene are MNHEY and SMNVEV (reference sequence). This CDR3 has 14 amino acids. The CDR3 reads CASSSGQEYYEQYF. CDR3 in DNA: TGTGCCAGCAGCTCAGGACAGGAATACTACGAGCAGTACTTC.

The genes are TRBV6-1 and TRBJ2-3; D possibly matches TRBD1 or TRBD2 (5 bases each). Trimming cost V 6 bases and J 0 bases, with 13 bases left between them. Germline assignment: CDR1 MNHNS and CDR2 SASEGT. The CDR3 has 15 residues. The CDR3 region is CASRRDLSSTDTQYF. The CDR3 DNA sequence: TGTGCCAGCAGAAGGGACCTCTCGAGCACAGATACGCAGTATTTT.

The CDR3 spells CASSKGGPGTSGYNEQFF. CDR3 nucleotide sequence: TGTGCCAGCAGCAAAGGGGGTCCAGGGACTAGCGGTTACAATGAGCAGTTCTTC. V is TRBV21-1 and J is TRBJ2-1; the D call of TRBD2 is as the table states it, not checked on the DNA. TRBV21-1 constitutes a pseudogene. The CDR3 loop spans 18 amino acids.

The chain is built from TRBV29-1 and TRBJ1-2; D gene ambiguous. This CDR3 has 9 residues. V lost 6 bases, J lost 7 bases, and 6 bases lay in between. Germline V gene sequence: CDR1 SQVTM, CDR2 ANQGSEA. The CDR3 is CSVDVGYTF. CDR3 DNA sequence: TGCAGCGTGGACGTTGGCTACACCTTC.

The chain combines TRBV2 with TRBJ2-7; D tentatively reads TRBD1 or TRBD2 (5 bases each). This CDR3 spans 16 amino acids. Trimming removed 6 bases at V and 1 base at J, with 19 bases between. The germline gives CDR1 SNHLY, CDR2 FYNNEI. DNA for the CDR3: TGTGCCAGCAGCGATCCGCACAAAGAGGGGTCCTACGAGCAGTACTTC. Its protein product is CASSDPHKEGSYEQYF.